The T cell receptor beta chain under discussion was sequenced for a study of T cell responses to AZD1222 COVID-19 vaccine. Sequencing was performed with immunoSEQ multiplex PCR; in TCRdb, only in-frame clones are kept and a portion is missing. The data contain over 90,000 clones, 80% to 95% of them singletons. The germline V gene has CDR1 MDHEN and CDR2 SYDVKM. Trimming stripped 3 bases from V and 13 bases from J, with 16 bases between. The CDR3 spans 13 residues. Sequenced here: peripheral blood, sampled 28 days after the second AZD1222 dose. The chain combines TRBV28 with TRBJ2-4; D gene unclear. The TCR sequence derives from an adult who received the AZD1222 COVID-19 vaccine. CDR3 protein: CASSLESVHLQYF. Here the CDR3 DNA reads TGTGCCAGCAGTTTGGAGTCCGTCCACCTGCAGTACTTC.